This T cell receptor beta chain was captured by sequencing in a study of T-cell memory formation after mild COVID-19 (dated by TCRdb to the early 2020s). For the wider study: Most TCR sequence clusters were specific to one of the two donors. In a couple of donors, T-cell clones that expanded and contracted after mild COVID-19 were followed by sequencing TCRalpha and TCRbeta repertoires longitudinally. The cohort comprised two young, previously healthy adult volunteers, one female and one male.

The germline V gene (reference sequence) provides CDR1 DFQATT and CDR2 SNEGSKA. V is pared back by 0 bases and J by 3 bases, with 12 bases lying between the germline termini. The CDR3 goes from the cysteine to the phenylalanine over 15 residues. The sequence is cut down to CDR3 DNA, 45 bases in frame from base 1. About this clonotype: The antigen it recognizes is unknown. No qualities accompany the bases; no much larger clone lies one base away.

Ficoll-Paque density gradient centrifugation was used to isolate PBMCs. Overall study outcomes, separate from this receptor: SARS-CoV-2 specificity was not confirmed for the second-wave clones peaking on day 37. From day 15 to 85, contracting clones showed balanced CD4/CD8 phenotypes, whereas a second wave of clones that expanded from day 15 to 37 leaned towards CD4+. Some responding clones were detected in pre-infection memory, suggesting pre-existing cross-reactive memory T cells joined the SARS-CoV-2 response. The study covered only a couple of mild cases, and larger cohorts including severe cases with pre-infection samples were considered necessary. Contracting CD4+ clones appeared mostly in the CM and EM memory subsets, whereas CD8+ clones were enriched in EMRA.

TCRdb shows the sequencer as Illumina NovaSeq 6000. TCRalpha and TCRbeta cDNA libraries were constructed by 5'RACE with constant-segment primers, with sample barcodes and unique molecular identifiers being introduced. Trizol reagent was used to extract RNA from every sample. Amplification of the libraries took two PCR steps, and the second step added a second sample barcode plus Illumina TruSeq adapters. Sequencing of the libraries was done on an Illumina NovaSeq, producing 2 x 150 bp paired-end reads. Under the source paper's analysis protocol: Reads were demultiplexed and collapsed into UMI-guided consensus sequences with migec v1.2.7. Using mixcr v2.1.11, UMI consensuses were aligned to TRA and TRB V and J templates and then assembled into clonotypes. A clonotype was counted as expanded or contracted only if both edgeR and NoisET called the change significant, with noise models trained on biological replicates. For edgeR calls, the thresholds were a false discovery rate-adjusted p below 0.01 and a log2 fold-change of 1. As an exploratory analysis of dynamics, max-normalized trajectories of the 1000 most abundant clonotypes were examined with PCA combined with hierarchical clustering. Each responding clone was given a CD4 or CD8 phenotype based on the CD4+ and CD8+ repertoires, which had been sequenced separately. The raw public reads went through TCRdb reprocessing: fastp at Q25, MiXCR clone calling, in-frame beta chains kept. Rows with one shared CDR3 protein collapse into an entry with the most common genes and DNA. The V and J calls, along with clone size, are taken from TCRdb and not from the paper's own processing. This sample lists about 320,000 distinct CDR3 sequences; around an eighth were detected once. Together, the top ten hold roughly a fifth of the sample.

The sequence is built from TRBV20-1 and TRBJ1-3; perhaps TRBD1 is the D gene, with 5 bases matching. Sample: PBMCs or a T cell subset sorted from them (not recorded which). The sequence was obtained from a man aged 18-30 years who had mild COVID-19 (a few samples of this study predate the infection). The sample titles of this study are shuffled in the database, so cell type and time point are left out; the donor was told from shared clones. The sequence in DNA is TGCAGTGCTAGAGATAGAAGGGGAAGTGGAAACACCATATATTTT. It encodes CSARDRRGSGNTIYF.